This TCR beta chain emerged from a study of T cell repertoires in ileal Crohn's disease. Sequencing was performed with immunoSEQ multiplex PCR; in TCRdb, only in-frame clones are kept and a portion is missing. This table holds 5,000 to 6,000 clones, 80% to 90% found once. The CDR3 extends over 13 amino acids. The germline V gene has CDR1 SGHTA and CDR2 FQGNSA. The V gene end was trimmed by 5 bases and the J gene end by 6 bases; junction bases not matched to a gene: 5. The clonotype was recovered from an adult with Crohn's disease. The sample consisted of ileal tissue. The chain is built from TRBV7-2 and TRBJ1-1; 8 nucleotides agree with TRBD1. CDR3 nucleotide sequence: TGTGCCAGCAGCCCGCGGGACAGGTCTGAAGCTTTCTTT. Protein: CASSPRDRSEAFF.